One sample yielded the 20 T cell receptor beta chains listed below, sequenced in a study of Ad26.COV2.S vaccination and SARS-CoV-2 variants. Treatment indicated: 15 to 20 received Ad26.COV2.S at low or high dose, single or two shots; 5 received placebo; per-sample allocation not given. Repertoires come from day 63 after the first vaccine or placebo injection. Here immunoSEQ multiplex PCR was the method, and the copy in TCRdb shows in-frame clones only, minus some. Of hundreds of thousands of clones in the sample, 87% are singletons; the top ten hold roughly 3.5%. Sample: peripheral blood, taken in a trial of Ad26.COV2.S vaccine versus placebo. These receptors were obtained from a person between 18 and 65 years old who received the Ad26.COV2.S COVID-19 vaccine or a placebo.

This clone was seen just once. Other DNA sequences in the same sample also yield this CDR3. The genes are TRBV7-9 and TRBJ2-5; no firm D call. The CDR3 runs 13 residues. CDR1 and CDR2 (germline): SEHNR, FQNEAQ (reference sequence). V was trimmed by 3 bases and J by 5 bases, leaving 10 bases between them. CDR3 sequence: CASSLGNGETQYF. In DNA form, the CDR3 reads TGTGCCAGCAGCTTGGGTAATGGGGAGACCCAGTACTTC.

The chain couples TRBV5-4 to TRBJ2-3; TRBD1 is a possible D gene (9 bases). The CDR3 covers 16 residues. Germline CDR1 SGHNT, CDR2 YYREEE (reference sequence). With 4 bases removed from V and 5 bases from J, the gap between germline ends came to 20 bases. The CDR3 nucleotides read TGTGCCAGCAGCCGGGGGGGGACAGGGCTTAGAGATACGCAGTATTTT. Translating it yields CASSRGGTGLRDTQYF. The full variable domain, rest sourced from reference TRBV5-4 and TRBJ2-3, is ETGVTQSPTHLIKTRGQQVTLRCSSQSGHNTVSWYQQALGQGPQFIFQYYREEENGRGNFPPRFSGLQFPNYSSELNVNALELDDSALYLCASSRGGTGLRDTQYFGPGTRLTVL.

Turning to this clone: The same CDR3 is also encoded by other DNA sequences in this sample. The chain carries TRBV18 and TRBJ2-5; D possibly uses TRBD1 or TRBD2 (5 bases each). CDR1 is KGHSH, CDR2 LQKENI, per germline. The CDR3 is 13 residues long. V shed 1 base and J shed 3 bases, with 6 bases lying between them. The CDR3 bases are TGTGCCAGCTCACCACGAGGGGAAGAGACCCAGTACTTC. It yields the protein CASSPRGEETQYF.

This sequence joins TRBV7-9 and TRBJ1-4, with 7 bases identical to TRBD1. The V and J ends lost 5 bases and 8 bases, in that order; junction bases with no gene match: 8. The CDR3 runs 14 residues. Germline CDR1 SEHNR, CDR2 FQNEAQ (reference sequence). The CDR3, as DNA: TGTGCCAGCAGCCCGAGGACAGGAGGGGAAAAACTGTTTTTT. Its translation is CASSPRTGGEKLFF.

J is TRBJ2-7 and V is TRBV19; TRBD1 might be the D (6 bases). This CDR3 is built from 15 residues. V shed 3 bases and J shed 4 bases, with 16 bases lying between them. Looked up from germline, CDR1 is LNHDA and CDR2 is SQIVND (reference sequence). The CDR3 bases are TGTGCCAGTAGTATCCTACAGGGCCGGGTATACGAGCAGTACTTC. Protein sequence: CASSILQGRVYEQYF.

V is TRBV12-5 and J is TRBJ1-1; no definite D call. With 2 bases removed from V and 1 base from J, the gap between germline ends came to 5 bases. The CDR3 length is 13 residues. Germline V gene lookup returns CDR1 LGHNT and CDR2 FRNRAP. The CDR3 protein is CASGLKGNTEAFF. In nucleotides, the CDR3 is TGTGCTAGTGGTTTGAAGGGGAACACTGAAGCTTTCTTT.

The V and J genes are TRBV2 and TRBJ1-1; possible D gene TRBD1, 5 bases. In germline, CDR1 is SNHLY, CDR2 FYNNEI. The V gene lost 7 bases and the J gene lost 3 bases, with 12 bases spanning the gap. The CDR3 totals 13 residues. CDR3: CASTRGGDTEAFF. The CDR3 nucleotides are TGTGCCAGCACCCGGGGGGGGGACACTGAAGCTTTCTTT.

The J gene is TRBJ1-4, the V gene TRBV7-9, with TRBD1 matching 7 bases. CDR1 SEHNR and CDR2 FQNEAQ come from the germline V gene (reference sequence). The ends lost 6 bases at V and 4 bases at J; junction bases unmatched: 5. The CDR3 spans 14 residues. The CDR3 loop is CASSSGTDNEKLFF. The CDR3, as DNA: TGTGCCAGCAGTTCCGGGACAGATAATGAAAAACTGTTTTTT. The full variable domain, rest sourced from reference TRBV7-9 and TRBJ1-4, is DTGVSQNPRHKITKRGQNVTFRCDPISEHNRLYWYRQTLGQGPEFLTYFQNEAQLEKSRLLSDRFSAERPKGSFSTLEIQRTEQGDSAMYLCASSSGTDNEKLFFGSGTQLSVL.

As for this clone: An end of the junction differs from the germline gene, which may be a read error. The chain is built from TRBV20-1 and TRBJ1-2, with D perhaps matching TRBD1 (5 bases). The CDR3 spans 11 residues. The V gene's germline CDR1 is DFQATT and CDR2 SNEGSKA (reference sequence). The CDR3 sequence: CSAPTDTPGAF. The CDR3 DNA reads TGCAGTGCTCCTACGGACACACCTGGAGCCTTC.

The chain is built from TRBV28 and TRBJ2-7, with 11 positions matching TRBD2. With V trimmed by 5 bases and J by 2 bases, 8 bases remained unmatched. The germline CDR1 and CDR2 sequences are MDHEN and SYDVKM. The CDR3 runs 16 residues. CDR3 sequence reads: CASSAPASGGTYEQYF. The CDR3 region has the DNA TGTGCCAGCAGTGCTCCCGCTAGCGGGGGGACCTACGAGCAGTACTTC.

The chain carries TRBV27 and TRBJ2-2, with TRBD1 matching over 9 bases. This CDR3 has 16 amino acids. Trimming took 5 bases from V and 5 from J; bases not matched to a gene: 9. Germline V gives CDR1 MNHEY, CDR2 SMNVEV (reference sequence). The CDR3 loop reads CASSLQETGGTGELFF. In nucleotides, the CDR3 is TGTGCCAGCAGTCTCCAGGAGACAGGGGGAACCGGGGAGCTGTTTTTT.

The chain recombines TRBV14 with TRBJ1-1, with D unresolved. Trimming removed 3 bases at V and 1 base at J, with 3 bases between. Germline CDR1 reads SGHDN; CDR2 reads FVKESK. The CDR3 runs to 12 residues. CDR3 sequence reads: CASSQRNTEAFF. DNA for the CDR3: TGTGCCAGCAGCCAGCGGAACACTGAAGCTTTCTTT.

This clone was seen just once. The rearrangement joins TRBV4-3 to TRBJ2-5, with 10 bases aligning to TRBD2. Germline CDR1 LGHNA, CDR2 YSLEER. Trimming removed 3 bases from V and 5 bases from J; junction bases left unmatched: 9. The CDR3 length is 16 residues. CDR3 DNA: TGCGCCAGCAGCCAGGCTAGCGGGGGCCTCCGGGAGACCCAGTACTTC. The encoded protein is CASSQASGGLRETQYF.

The chain couples TRBV7-2 to TRBJ2-5, with unresolved D. This CDR3 spans 14 amino acids. V was pared by 1 base and J by 4 bases, with 10 bases between. Germline CDR1 SGHTA, CDR2 FQGNSA. The CDR3 reads CASSLEVALETQYF. The CDR3 DNA follows: TGTGCCAGCAGCTTAGAGGTCGCCCTAGAGACCCAGTACTTC.

V is TRBV7-6 and J is TRBJ1-3, with a weak D call TRBD1 (5 bases). This CDR3 spans 17 amino acids. V was pared by 2 bases and J by 0 bases, with 14 bases between. Germline V gives CDR1 SGHVS, CDR2 FNYEAQ. CDR3 in amino acids: CASSLKATAVSGNTIYF. CDR3 nucleotides: TGTGCCAGCAGCTTAAAGGCGACAGCAGTCTCTGGAAACACCATATATTTT.

The rearrangement uses TRBV2 and TRBJ2-1; 8 bases fit TRBD2. Looked up from germline, CDR1 is SNHLY and CDR2 is FYNNEI. The CDR3 totals 15 residues. The junction had 3 bases not matched to a gene; V was cut back by 4 bases and J by 1 base. The CDR3 here is CASSASGSSYNEQFF. CDR3 coding DNA: TGTGCCAGCAGTGCCAGCGGGAGTTCCTACAATGAGCAGTTCTTC.

The J gene is TRBJ1-1, the V gene TRBV10-3; D unresolved. CDR1 is ENHRY and CDR2 is SYGVKD in the germline V gene. The CDR3 has 13 amino acids. V was pared by 3 bases and J by 5 bases, with 10 bases between. This chain's CDR3 is CAISDFGRTEAFF. The CDR3 bases are TGTGCCATCAGTGATTTTGGCAGGACTGAAGCTTTCTTT.

In this sample, this clone turned up many times. The sample carries other DNA sequences with the same CDR3. This rearrangement joins TRBV30 to TRBJ1-1; a possible D gene is TRBD1 (5 bases). This CDR3 has 12 amino acids. Germline-derived CDR1 and CDR2 are GTSNPN and SVGIG (reference sequence). V shed 3 bases and J shed 1 base, with 6 bases lying between them. The CDR3: CAWRRGNTEAFF. The DNA of the CDR3 is TGTGCCTGGAGAAGGGGGAACACTGAAGCTTTCTTT.

The chain recombines TRBV11-2 with TRBJ2-1; TRBD2 matches at 8 bases. This CDR3 has 14 amino acids. Germline V gene data show CDR1 as SGHAT and CDR2 as FQNNGV. The chain's CDR3 is CASGGSGNYNEQFF. For the CDR3, the DNA is TGTGCAAGTGGGGGTAGCGGGAACTACAATGAGCAGTTCTTC.

The chain combines TRBV7-6 with TRBJ1-4; 7 bases fit TRBD1. J was trimmed by 10 bases and V by 5 bases; bases with no gene match: 19. The CDR3 has 17 amino acids. Germline V gene data show CDR1 as SGHVS and CDR2 as FNYEAQ. The chain's CDR3 is CASSQSGDSGPLGKLFF. CDR3 nucleotide sequence: TGTGCCAGCAGCCAATCGGGGGACAGCGGGCCTTTGGGAAAACTGTTTTTT.